The 28 T cell receptor beta chains below were found in one sample sequenced in a study of CD8 T cells in Susac syndrome. cDNA came from roughly 0.47 to 1 ug RNA primed by random hexamers. TCRdb analysed the immunoSEQ multiplex PCR reads with MiXCR anew, one entry per CDR3 protein. The sample lists fewer than 300,000 distinct CDR3 sequences; about 85% were seen once. What was sequenced was CD8+ T cells from PBMCs. These receptors all come from a human donor with multiple sclerosis.

V is TRBV27 and J is TRBJ2-7, with a tentative D call TRBD1 (6 bases). Germline CDR1 and CDR2: MNHEY and SMNVEV (reference sequence). V was pared by 2 bases and J by 6 bases, with 14 bases between. The CDR3 consists of 14 residues. The CDR3 is CASSLGGAEFEQYF. In DNA, the CDR3 is TGTGCCAGCAGTTTAGGGGGCGCGGAATTCGAGCAGTACTTC.

V and J are TRBV11-2 and TRBJ2-3; 8 bases are a match to TRBD2. Germline V CDR1 and CDR2: SGHAT, FQNNGV. V shed 5 bases, J shed 5 bases, and the junction held 15 bases outside the gene matches. The CDR3 runs 17 residues. The CDR3 sequence is CASSPPTWGLVQDTQYF. CDR3 sequence (DNA): TGTGCCAGCAGCCCCCCCACATGGGGACTAGTACAAGATACGCAGTATTTT.

The CDR3 DNA sequence: TGTGCCAGCAGCCCTGTTCGCAATCAGCCCCAGCATTTT. It yields the protein CASSPVRNQPQHF. The chain employs TRBV27 and TRBJ1-5; D is ambiguous. CDR1 MNHEY and CDR2 SMNVEV come from the germline V gene (reference sequence). The CDR3 contains 13 residues. Trimming shortened V by 6 bases and J by 2 bases, and 8 bases separated the two germline ends.

The sample holds one count of this clonotype. This CDR3 is CASSHKGEGSYEQYF. DNA of the CDR3: TGTGCCAGCAGTCACAAAGGGGAGGGTTCCTACGAGCAGTACTTC. V is TRBV25-1 and J is TRBJ2-7; 7 nucleotides line up with TRBD2. This CDR3 has 15 amino acids. Losses at the gene ends were 5 bases for V and 1 base for J; bases not matched to a gene: 8. Germline values: CDR1 MGHDK, CDR2 SYGVNS.

V gene TRBV10-3 combines with J gene TRBJ2-1, with 10 nucleotides matching TRBD2. Trimming removed 4 bases from V and 0 bases from J; junction bases left unmatched: 18. The CDR3 sequence is 21 residues long. The V gene's germline CDR1 is ENHRY and CDR2 SYGVKD. CDR3: CAISVWVRTSGSSSSYNEQFF. The CDR3 DNA follows: TGTGCCATCAGTGTCTGGGTTCGGACTAGCGGATCTTCTTCCTCCTACAATGAGCAGTTCTTC.

A single count supports this clonotype. The chain links TRBV28 to TRBJ2-3, with 10 bases that match TRBD2. Trimming removed 4 bases from V and 5 bases from J; junction bases left unmatched: 12. CDR3 length: 17 amino acids. Germline V CDR1 and CDR2: MDHEN, SYDVKM. This CDR3 is CASSSERLAGKVDTQYF. In DNA form, the CDR3 reads TGTGCCAGCAGTTCCGAGAGACTAGCGGGTAAAGTAGATACGCAGTATTTT. Together with reference TRBV28 and TRBJ2-3, the CDR3 gives the full variable domain: DVKVTQSSRYLVKRTGEKVFLECVQDMDHENMFWYRQDPGLGLRLIYFSYDVKMKEKGDIPEGYSVSREKKERFSLILESASTNQTSMYLCASSSERLAGKVDTQYFGPGTRLTVL.

A few counts support this clonotype. The gene calls are TRBV7-2 and TRBJ2-5; 10 bases match TRBD2. J lost 1 base, V lost 1 base, and 3 bases had no gene match. CDR1 SGHTA and CDR2 FQGNSA come from the germline V gene. CDR3 length: 16 amino acids. Here the CDR3 DNA reads TGTGCCAGCAGCTTAGTACTAGCGGGAACCCAAGAGACCCAGTACTTC. It codes for CASSLVLAGTQETQYF.

The rearrangement uses TRBV27 and TRBJ2-7; the D is unclear. V lost 11 bases and J lost 6, with 8 bases in between. Germline V CDR1 and CDR2: MNHEY, SMNVEV (reference sequence). The CDR3 runs to 9 residues. The CDR3 DNA reads TGTGCCCCCCGCCCCGAGCAGTACTTC. Protein product: CAPRPEQYF.

This sequence joins TRBV2 and TRBJ2-7; the D gene is possibly TRBD2 (6 bases). The ends were cut back, 10 bases at V and 3 bases at J, with 25 bases in the middle. The germline gives CDR1 SNHLY, CDR2 FYNNEI. The length of the CDR3 is 16 residues. CDR3 loop: CAIPIVAGGPFYEQYF. The CDR3 nucleotides are TGTGCCATCCCTATTGTCGCAGGAGGGCCCTTCTACGAGCAGTACTTC.

The rearrangement joins TRBV4-2 to TRBJ2-3; D may correspond to TRBD1 or TRBD2 (5 bases each). CDR3 length: 14 residues. CDR1 and CDR2 (germline): LGHNA, YNFKEQ. The V end lost 4 bases, the J end lost 2 bases, and 10 bases lay between the germline ends. The CDR3 protein is CASSPRDVTDTQYF. The CDR3 DNA sequence: TGTGCCAGCAGCCCCCGGGACGTCACAGATACGCAGTATTTT.

V gene TRBV6-1 combines with J gene TRBJ2-5; 10 bases agree with TRBD2. The CDR3 extends over 15 amino acids. Germline V CDR1 and CDR2: MNHNS, SASEGT. V shed 4 bases and J 1 base; nucleotides not matched to a gene: 3. CDR3 sequence (DNA): TGTGCCAGCAGTGCGACTAGCGGGTTCCAAGAGACCCAGTACTTC. As protein: CASSATSGFQETQYF.

This clonotype has just one count. The V gene is TRBV12-5, the J gene TRBJ1-5; D perhaps matches TRBD1 (5 bases). The V gene's germline CDR1 is LGHNT and CDR2 FRNRAP. This CDR3 comprises 13 residues. V lost 7 bases and J 6 bases, leaving 13 bases between the germline ends. Here the CDR3 reads CASARGGGQPQHF. Written as DNA, the CDR3 is TGTGCTAGTGCCCGGGGGGGAGGTCAGCCCCAGCATTTT.

This chain links TRBV6-1 with TRBJ2-7; D is undetermined. The length of the CDR3 is 13 residues. V lost 4 bases to trimming and J lost 2 bases, with 9 bases between them. Germline V lookup: CDR1 MNHNS, CDR2 SASEGT. CDR3 sequence reads: CASSAWPTYEQYF. The CDR3 region has the DNA TGTGCCAGCAGTGCATGGCCAACCTACGAGCAGTACTTC.

The J gene is TRBJ1-5, the V gene TRBV6-6, with D tentatively TRBD1 (6 bases). V dropped 5 bases and J dropped 0 bases, with 11 bases sitting between them. In germline, CDR1 is MNHNY, CDR2 SVGAGI (reference sequence). This CDR3 region has 15 residues. As DNA, the CDR3 is TGTGCCAGCAGTACAGGGCCGTTTAGCAATCAGCCCCAGCATTTT. Its translation: CASSTGPFSNQPQHF.

The genes are TRBV27 and TRBJ1-2; no reliable D call. The CDR3 is 14 residues long. V was shortened by 4 bases and J by 4 bases, with 13 bases between the two germline ends. Germline loops: CDR1 MNHEY, CDR2 SMNVEV (reference sequence). The CDR3 loop reads CASSYLRDFYGYTF. DNA of the CDR3: TGTGCCAGCAGTTACCTCCGGGATTTCTATGGCTACACCTTC.

This chain uses TRBV5-6 with TRBJ2-3; tentatively, D is TRBD2 (6 bases). Trimming removed 0 bases from V and 0 bases from J, with 17 bases in between. The CDR3 runs 18 residues. The germline CDR1 and CDR2 sequences are SGHDT and YYEEEE. CDR3 nucleotides: TGTGCCAGCAGCTTGGAGGACTATGACCTCGGGAGCACAGATACGCAGTATTTT. It yields the protein CASSLEDYDLGSTDTQYF.

This chain connects TRBV13 to TRBJ1-2; D is unresolved. The V end was cut by 4 bases, the J end by 4 bases, with 10 bases between. Germline CDR1 is PRHDT and CDR2 is FYEKMQ (reference sequence). CDR3 length equals 13 residues. Here the CDR3 reads CASSSLRFYGYTF. Here the CDR3 DNA reads TGTGCCAGCAGCTCCCTCCGATTCTATGGCTACACCTTC. Drawing the rest from reference TRBV13 and TRBJ1-2, the complete variable domain is AAGVIQSPRHLIKEKRETATLKCYPIPRHDTVYWYQQGPGQDPQFLISFYEKMQSDKGSIPDRFSAQQFSDYHSELNMSSLELGDSALYFCASSSLRFYGYTFGSGTRLTVV.

This chain joins TRBV7-9 and TRBJ1-2, with 7 bases lining up with TRBD1. J gave up 3 bases and V 0 bases, and 10 bases lay outside the gene matches. The CDR3 loop spans 17 amino acids. Germline V gene sequence: CDR1 SEHNR, CDR2 FQNEAQ (reference sequence). CDR3 DNA: TGTGCCAGCAGCTTAGCCTACTACCGGGACAGAGACTATGGCTACACCTTC. Translating gives CASSLAYYRDRDYGYTF.

The genes are TRBV4-2 and TRBJ2-1; no clear D gene. The ends were cut back, 1 base at V and 0 bases at J, with 10 bases in the middle. From germline, CDR1 is LGHNA and CDR2 YNFKEQ. This CDR3 has 16 residues. The CDR3 loop reads CASSQVRESSYNEQFF. CDR3 DNA: TGTGCCAGCAGCCAAGTAAGGGAAAGCTCCTACAATGAGCAGTTCTTC.

This chain links TRBV7-9 with TRBJ2-5; perhaps TRBD2 as D (5 bases). Trimming removed 3 bases from V and 9 bases from J, with 14 bases in between. This CDR3 region has 13 residues. Germline V gene lookup returns CDR1 SEHNR and CDR2 FQNEAQ (reference sequence). The CDR3 loop reads CASSFGSQEAQYF. The CDR3 region has the DNA TGTGCCAGCAGCTTCGGTAGCCAGGAGGCCCAGTACTTC.

This rearrangement joins TRBV12-3 or TRBV12-4 to TRBJ1-1, with D unresolved. V was shortened by 5 bases and J by 0 bases, with 7 bases between the two germline ends. This CDR3 is built from 13 residues. CDR3 in DNA: TGTGCCAGCAGTGATGATATGAACACTGAAGCTTTCTTT. It specifies CASSDDMNTEAFF.

The V and J genes are TRBV19 and TRBJ2-7; a possible D gene is TRBD1 (6 bases). This CDR3 region has 16 residues. The V and J ends lost 4 bases and 2 bases respectively, with 18 bases between them. CDR1 is LNHDA, CDR2 SQIVND, per germline (reference sequence). As DNA, the CDR3 is TGTGCCAGTAGTACCCGACAGGCGACTCGCGCCTACGAGCAGTACTTC. Protein product: CASSTRQATRAYEQYF.

The V and J genes are TRBV7-3 and TRBJ2-1; TRBD2 is a possible D gene (5 bases). The V and J ends lost 5 bases and 7 bases respectively, with 18 bases between them. The CDR3 sequence is 15 residues long. The germline V gene has CDR1 SGHTA and CDR2 FQGTGA. CDR3 DNA: TGTGCCAGCAGCCTCCCCCGTCGGGATTCGAATGAGCAGTTCTTC. This sequence encodes CASSLPRRDSNEQFF. Drawing the rest from reference TRBV7-3 and TRBJ2-1, the complete variable domain is GAGVSQTPSNKVTEKGKYVELRCDPISGHTALYWYRQSLGQGPEFLIYFQGTGAADDSGLPNDRFFAVRPEGSVSTLKIQRTERGDSAVYLCASSLPRRDSNEQFFGPGTRLTVL.

This chain joins TRBV7-6 and TRBJ2-7, with 10 bases identical to TRBD2. Germline CDR1 is SGHVS and CDR2 is FNYEAQ. The CDR3 has 15 amino acids. The V gene end was trimmed by 5 bases and the J gene end by 3 bases; junction bases not matched to a gene: 7. CDR3 nucleotides: TGTGCCAGCAGCCCTGGACTAGCGGTGGGCTACGAGCAGTACTTC. This codes for CASSPGLAVGYEQYF. The entire variable domain, with the rest obtained from reference TRBV7-6 and TRBJ2-7, is as follows: GAGVSQSPRYKVTKRGQDVALRCDPISGHVSLYWYRQALGQGPEFLTYFNYEAQQDKSGLPNDRFSAERPEGSISTLTIQRTEQRDSAMYRCASSPGLAVGYEQYFGPGTRLTVT.

This chain links TRBV9 with TRBJ2-1; D is uncertain. The CDR3 spans 14 residues. CDR1 and CDR2 (germline): SGDLS, YYNGEE. V was pared by 4 bases and J by 6 bases, with 14 bases between. CDR3 nucleotide sequence: TGTGCCAGCAGCCCTAGTCAGGTTGGCAATGAGCAGTTCTTC. Its translation is CASSPSQVGNEQFF.

This sequence joins TRBV6-5 and TRBJ2-1; D possibly corresponds to TRBD1 (6 bases). The CDR3 covers 15 residues. CDR1 is MNHEY, CDR2 SVGAGI, per germline. Trimming took off 6 bases at V and 2 bases at J, with 14 bases between the two ends. CDR3: CASSRGGLTYNEQFF. The CDR3 DNA sequence: TGTGCCAGCAGCCGAGGGGGTTTAACCTACAATGAGCAGTTCTTC.

The V gene is TRBV9, the J gene TRBJ2-1; 12 bases line up with TRBD2. Unmatched junction bases numbered 9, after V lost 4 bases and J lost 7 bases. From germline, CDR1 is SGDLS and CDR2 YYNGEE. CDR3 size: 16 residues. The CDR3 DNA reads TGTGCCAGCAGCTCTCGTCTAGCGGGAGGGGGGAATGAGCAGTTCTTC. Protein: CASSSRLAGGGNEQFF.

The genes are TRBV12-3 or TRBV12-4 and TRBJ2-1, with TRBD2 as a possible D gene (6 bases). V was pared by 7 bases and J by 4 bases, with 17 bases between. This CDR3 is 15 amino acids long. The CDR3 coding sequence is TGTGCCAGCAATATTCTAGCGAGCTCATACAATGAGCAGTTCTTC. This translates into CASNILASSYNEQFF.